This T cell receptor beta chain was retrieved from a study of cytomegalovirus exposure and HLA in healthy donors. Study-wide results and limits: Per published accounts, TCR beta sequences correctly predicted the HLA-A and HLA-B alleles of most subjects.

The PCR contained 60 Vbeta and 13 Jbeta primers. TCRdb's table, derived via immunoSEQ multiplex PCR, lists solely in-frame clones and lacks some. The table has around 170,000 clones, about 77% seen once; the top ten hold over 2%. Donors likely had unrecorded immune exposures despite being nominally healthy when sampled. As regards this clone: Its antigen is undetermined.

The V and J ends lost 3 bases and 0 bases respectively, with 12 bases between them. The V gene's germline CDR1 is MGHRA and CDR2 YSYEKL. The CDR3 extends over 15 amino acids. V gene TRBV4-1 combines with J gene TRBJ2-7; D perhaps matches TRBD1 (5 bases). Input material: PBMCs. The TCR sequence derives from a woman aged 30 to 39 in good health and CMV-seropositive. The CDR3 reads CASSQRQQNSYEQYF. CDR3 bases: TGCGCCAGCAGCCAGAGACAGCAAAACTCCTACGAGCAGTACTTC.